The 25 T cell receptor beta chains below were found in one sample sequenced in a study of blood T cells in healthy people across ages. Together with a sample-barcoded 5' primer, a J-beta primer mix was included in a second PCR lasting about 7 to 12 cycles. TCRdb itself ran the 5' RACE reads through MiXCR, one entry per CDR3 protein. The sample has fewer than 2,000,000 distinct CDR3 sequences, about two fifths seen once. The sequencing sample was made of blood. All receptors derive from a human donor in good health.

This chain connects TRBV7-2 to TRBJ1-3; unclear D gene. The V end lost 1 base, the J end lost 4 bases, and 11 bases lay between the germline ends. CDR3 size: 15 residues. CDR1 and CDR2 from the germline V gene are SGHTA and FQGNSA. The DNA of the CDR3 is TGTGCCAGCAGCTTAGGTAGGGCGAAAGGAAACACCATATATTTT. It yields the protein CASSLGRAKGNTIYF.

V gene TRBV5-1 combines with J gene TRBJ2-1; 11 bases are a match to TRBD2. Germline lookup yields CDR1 SGHRS and CDR2 YFSETQ. V dropped 4 bases and J dropped 5; count of bases not matched to a gene: 17. This CDR3 spans 19 amino acids. This CDR3 reads CASSLLPSGGTRGNNEQFF. In nucleotides, the CDR3 is TGCGCCAGCAGCCTACTTCCTAGCGGGGGGACCCGCGGGAACAATGAGCAGTTCTTC.

V and J are TRBV25-1 and TRBJ2-7; a weak D match, TRBD1 (6 bases). Germline lookup yields CDR1 MGHDK and CDR2 SYGVNS. The CDR3 covers 14 residues. V lost 10 bases and J lost 1, with 17 bases in between. The CDR3 reads CATKNRAVSYEQYF. CDR3 sequence (DNA): TGTGCCACCAAAAACAGGGCCGTTTCCTACGAGCAGTACTTC.

This clonotype occurred a few times. V usage is TRBV11-2 and J usage is TRBJ2-7; tentatively, D is TRBD2 (5 bases). This CDR3 has 15 residues. V lost 3 bases, J lost 3 bases, and 15 bases lay in between. Germline V lookup: CDR1 SGHAT, CDR2 FQNNGV. The DNA for the CDR3 is TGTGCCAGCAGCTTCGGACTTAGGGAAAACTACGAGCAGTACTTC. This sequence encodes CASSFGLRENYEQYF.

Turning to this clonotype: An end of the junction differs from the germline gene, which may be a read error. V gene TRBV7-7 combines with J gene TRBJ2-3; D gene uncertain. Germline V gives CDR1 SSHAT, CDR2 FNYEAQ (reference sequence). The CDR3 contains 14 residues. This CDR3 reads CASSLGIGADTQYF. CDR3 nucleotide sequence: TGTGCTAGCAGCTTAGGGATTGGCGCAGATACGCAGTATTTT.

In this sample, this clonotype turned up a few times. V and J are TRBV4-1 and TRBJ2-5; D not resolved. V was clipped by 5 bases and J by 2 bases, with 12 bases between them. Looked up from germline, CDR1 is MGHRA and CDR2 is YSYEKL. This CDR3 has 14 amino acids. The CDR3 loop reads CASSRRRSQETQYF. The CDR3 DNA is TGCGCCAGCAGCAGACGACGGTCACAAGAGACCCAGTACTTC.

A few counts support this clonotype. V gene TRBV4-3 combines with J gene TRBJ1-4; D call uncertain. The V gene's germline CDR1 is LGHNA and CDR2 YSLEER. The CDR3 contains 18 residues. V was clipped by 4 bases and J by 0 bases, with 18 bases between them. The CDR3 protein is CASSPSTVGFSTNEKLFF. The CDR3 nucleotides are TGCGCCAGCAGCCCCTCGACCGTCGGGTTCTCAACTAATGAAAAACTGTTTTTT.

This clonotype has only a few counts. This sequence joins TRBV29-1 and TRBJ2-7; D may be TRBD1 (6 bases). Germline V gene lookup returns CDR1 SQVTM and CDR2 ANQGSEA. V was pared by 2 bases and J by 3 bases, with 11 bases between. This CDR3 contains 13 residues. The CDR3 loop is CSVEQRDNYEQYF. In DNA form, the CDR3 reads TGCAGCGTTGAACAACGGGACAACTACGAGCAGTACTTC.

The chain has TRBV12-3 or TRBV12-4 and TRBJ2-1; possible D gene TRBD1, 5 bases. V was clipped by 6 bases and J by 6 bases, with 18 bases between them. The CDR3 contains 15 residues. The CDR3 DNA follows: TGTGCCAGCAGCAGATGGCAGGGTGAGGTCAATGAGCAGTTCTTC. This codes for CASSRWQGEVNEQFF.

The V call is TRBV29-1, the J call TRBJ1-1; 8 positions agree with TRBD1. Per germline, CDR1 SQVTM and CDR2 ANQGSEA. CDR3 size: 15 residues. Trimming took 5 bases from V and 1 from J; bases not matched to a gene: 9. Here the CDR3 reads CSVSTGGRRNTEAFF. The CDR3 coding sequence is TGCAGCGTTAGTACAGGGGGACGGCGGAACACTGAAGCTTTCTTT.

This clonotype was observed at least ten times. The chain joins TRBV5-1 to TRBJ2-5, with 7 bases identical to TRBD2. The CDR3 runs to 15 residues. J gave up 11 bases and V 0 bases, and 13 bases lay outside the gene matches. Germline CDR1 reads SGHRS; CDR2 reads YFSETQ. DNA of the CDR3: TGCGCCAGCAGCTTGGAAGCGGACCTCCGGGGGGAGCAGTACTTC. This translates into CASSLEADLRGEQYF.

In its sample, this clonotype was seen a few times. V and J are TRBV30 and TRBJ1-2, with a weak D call TRBD1 (5 bases). The CDR3 runs 13 residues. Germline V CDR1 and CDR2: GTSNPN, SVGIG (reference sequence). Deletions cut 0 bases from V and 8 bases from J, with 13 bases between. The CDR3, as DNA: TGTGCCTGGAGTGTGGGACTACGGGGAGGCTACACCTTC. This translates into CAWSVGLRGGYTF.

About this clonotype: The junction differs from germline at one of its ends, possibly a read error. The rearrangement uses TRBV18 and TRBJ2-1; D not certain. CDR3 length: 13 amino acids. Germline assignment: CDR1 KGHSH and CDR2 LQKENI. This chain's CDR3 is CASSQSSCNEQFF. DNA for the CDR3: TGTGCCAGCTCGCAGAGCTCCTGCAATGAGCAGTTCTTC.

This clonotype was counted a single time. The gene calls are TRBV27 and TRBJ2-7, with D possibly matching TRBD1 (6 bases). V shed 4 bases and J shed 2 bases, with 18 bases lying between them. This CDR3 has 16 amino acids. Per germline, CDR1 MNHEY and CDR2 SMNVEV (reference sequence). Written as DNA, the CDR3 is TGTGCCAGCAGTTCCCCACAGACAGGCGATACCTACGAGCAGTACTTC. This encodes CASSSPQTGDTYEQYF.

This clonotype has ten or more counts. This chain links TRBV29-1 with TRBJ2-2; TRBD1 matches 10 bases. Trimming removed 7 bases from V and 7 bases from J; junction bases left unmatched: 6. The CDR3 is 13 amino acids. Germline assignment: CDR1 SQVTM and CDR2 ANQGSEA. The CDR3 sequence is CSARTGGDGELFF. CDR3 nucleotide sequence: TGCAGCGCCAGGACAGGGGGAGACGGGGAGCTGTTTTTT.

This sequence joins TRBV7-9 and TRBJ2-7; D is uncertain. The CDR3 runs to 15 residues. Germline-derived CDR1 and CDR2 are SEHNR and FQNEAQ (reference sequence). V was clipped by 6 bases and J by 5 bases, with 20 bases between them. The CDR3 DNA follows: TGTGCCAGCAGTCCTCTTAATCTCCAATTGCACGAGCAGTACTTC. It is translated as CASSPLNLQLHEQYF.

This chain links TRBV10-3 with TRBJ2-1, with TRBD1 matching 7 bases. The J segment lost 10 bases and the V segment lost 3 bases, leaving 9 bases of the junction unmatched. The CDR3 runs 14 residues. Per the germline V gene, CDR1 is ENHRY and CDR2 is SYGVKD. The CDR3 reads CAISDYEQGSEQFF. The CDR3 nucleotides are TGTGCCATCAGTGATTATGAACAGGGGAGCGAGCAGTTCTTC.

This clonotype was detected only a few times. The genes are TRBV18 and TRBJ2-1; D not certain. The length of the CDR3 is 15 residues. Trimming stripped 6 bases from V and 9 bases from J, with 21 bases between. Germline V gene sequence: CDR1 KGHSH, CDR2 LQKENI. This CDR3 is CASSSFHAEIGEQFF. The CDR3 DNA sequence: TGTGCCAGCTCCTCCTTTCACGCGGAAATCGGTGAGCAGTTCTTC.

This clonotype was picked up a small number of times. At one of its ends the junction is not consistent with the germline gene, which may arise from a read error. The chain recombines TRBV7-2 with TRBJ1-2; perhaps TRBD1 as D (6 bases). The CDR3 totals 13 residues. CDR1 SGHTA and CDR2 FQGNSA come from the germline V gene. This CDR3 is CASSLAGGYGHTF. The CDR3 DNA sequence: TGTGCCAGCAGCTTAGCTGGGGGCTATGGCCACACCTTC.

This clonotype was observed a few times. The chain carries TRBV5-1 and TRBJ2-5; 12 nucleotides agree with TRBD1. The CDR3 runs to 15 residues. Germline V gene data show CDR1 as SGHRS and CDR2 as YFSETQ. The junction had 7 bases not matched to a gene; V was cut back by 0 bases and J by 10 bases. The CDR3 region is CASSLAGTGGTIQYF. Here the CDR3 DNA reads TGCGCCAGCAGCTTGGCAGGGACAGGGGGCACAATCCAGTACTTC.

This clonotype was detected only a few times. The chain has TRBV4-3 and TRBJ2-5, with D maybe TRBD2 (6 bases). CDR3 length equals 14 residues. V was clipped by 0 bases and J by 5 bases, with 10 bases between them. Germline lookup yields CDR1 LGHNA and CDR2 YSLEER. The CDR3 DNA reads as TGCGCCAGCAGCCAAGATACTAGCTCCGAGACCCAGTACTTC. Its translation is CASSQDTSSETQYF.

As regards this clonotype: A read error may account for a junction end that differs from germline. The V gene is TRBV20-1, the J gene TRBJ1-1; no firm D call. Germline loops: CDR1 DFQATT, CDR2 SNEGSKA (reference sequence). The CDR3 totals 12 residues. CDR3 in amino acids: CSVSPQNTGAFF. In DNA, the CDR3 is TGCAGTGTGTCGCCTCAGAACACTGGAGCTTTCTTT.

For this clonotype: An end of the junction does not agree with germline; a read error may underlie this. The chain recombines TRBV7-2 with TRBJ2-7, with D perhaps matching TRBD2 (7 bases). The CDR3 totals 17 residues. Per germline, CDR1 SGHTA and CDR2 FQGNSA. CDR3 residues: CASSLAGPGGGRYEQYF. The CDR3 DNA reads as TGTGCCAGCAGCCTAGCCGGTCCGGGGGGCGGGCGCTACGAGCAGTACTTC.

The chain joins TRBV7-3 to TRBJ2-1, with D hard to call. Germline CDR1 and CDR2: SGHTA and FQGTGA. V lost 1 base and J lost 5, with 12 bases in between. The CDR3 is 15 amino acids. In nucleotides, the CDR3 is TGTGCCAGCAGCTTAAGGGCAGGACCCGACAATGAGCAGTTCTTC. Its protein is CASSLRAGPDNEQFF. The full variable domain, with the rest looked up from reference TRBV7-3 and TRBJ2-1, is GAGVSQTPSNKVTEKGKYVELRCDPISGHTALYWYRQSLGQGPEFLIYFQGTGAADDSGLPNDRFFAVRPEGSVSTLKIQRTERGDSAVYLCASSLRAGPDNEQFFGPGTRLTVL.

This clonotype appeared once. The chain carries TRBV3-1 and TRBJ2-1; TRBD2 agrees at 9 bases. Trimming cost V 1 base and J 0 bases; bases outside gene matches: 10. The CDR3 is 19 amino acids. Germline CDR1 reads LGHDT; CDR2 reads YNNKEL (reference sequence). The DNA of the CDR3 is TGTGCCAGCAGCCAAGTTGTTCTGGAGCGGGGGGTCTCCTACAATGAGCAGTTCTTC. Translating gives CASSQVVLERGVSYNEQFF.